These 21 T cell receptor beta chains originate from one sample sequenced in a study of cytomegalovirus exposure and HLA in healthy donors. Produced via immunoSEQ multiplex PCR; TCRdb's table is partial and in-frame only. This sample has 180,000 or so clones, with around nine tenths found just once. Sequenced sample: PBMCs. The receptors here all came from a man between 25 and 39 years old in good health and CMV-seropositive.

This clone turned up a few times. The chain has TRBV7-9 and TRBJ2-2; a possible D gene is TRBD1 (5 bases). CDR1 is SEHNR and CDR2 is FQNEAQ in the germline V gene (reference sequence). Trimming removed 5 bases from V and 4 bases from J, with 11 bases in between. The CDR3 runs to 14 residues. CDR3: CASSVPQATGELFF. DNA for the CDR3: TGTGCCAGCAGCGTCCCACAGGCCACCGGGGAGCTGTTTTTT.

This CDR3 reads CASTSGGTASPLHF. CDR3 coding DNA: TGTGCCAGCACCTCCGGGGGGACAGCATCACCCCTCCACTTT. J is TRBJ1-6 and V is TRBV6-6; 7 nucleotides match TRBD1. There are 14 residues in the CDR3. The ends lost 7 bases at V and 10 bases at J; junction bases unmatched: 10. Per germline, CDR1 MNHNY and CDR2 SVGAGI (reference sequence).

In its sample, this clone was seen once. This sequence joins TRBV4-1 and TRBJ2-2; D gene uncertain. CDR1 and CDR2 from the germline V gene are MGHRA and YSYEKL. The CDR3 loop spans 15 amino acids. V dropped 5 bases and J dropped 0 bases, with 10 bases sitting between them. The CDR3 sequence: CASSDRVANTGELFF. In nucleotides, the CDR3 is TGCGCCAGCAGCGATCGGGTGGCGAACACCGGGGAGCTGTTTTTT.

The chain couples TRBV5-6 to TRBJ2-7; 9 nucleotides line up with TRBD1. Germline V gene lookup returns CDR1 SGHDT and CDR2 YYEEEE. The CDR3 covers 13 residues. Trimming at V came to 4 bases and at J to 5 bases, leaving 4 bases not matched to a gene. The CDR3 nucleotides read TGTGCCAGCAGCCAGGGACAGGGCGACGAGCAGTACTTC. Its translation is CASSQGQGDEQYF.

The chain employs TRBV18 and TRBJ1-5; D is perhaps TRBD1 (5 bases). The CDR3 extends over 13 amino acids. The V end was cut by 1 base, the J end by 8 bases, with 9 bases between. Germline V gene data show CDR1 as KGHSH and CDR2 as LQKENI. CDR3 amino acids: CASSPQRGEPQHF. CDR3 sequence (DNA): TGTGCCAGCTCACCACAACGGGGGGAGCCCCAGCATTTT.

V is TRBV7-8 and J is TRBJ2-1, with 11 bases identical to TRBD2. The CDR3 runs to 15 residues. V was clipped by 4 bases and J by 4 bases; unmatched bases: 3. Germline loops: CDR1 SGHVS, CDR2 FQNEAQ. The CDR3 DNA reads as TGTGCCAGCAGCTCCGGGACTAGCGGTTACAATGAGCAGTTCTTC. It encodes CASSSGTSGYNEQFF.

The chain carries TRBV30 and TRBJ1-2; D is possibly TRBD1 (5 bases). The V gene lost 2 bases and the J gene lost 13 bases, with 17 bases spanning the gap. The CDR3 runs to 12 residues. Germline-derived CDR1 and CDR2 are GTSNPN and SVGIG (reference sequence). CDR3 residues: CAWSLDSRLVTF. As DNA, the CDR3 is TGTGCCTGGAGTCTCGACAGCCGACTTGTCACCTTC. Full variable domain (rest looked up from reference TRBV30 and TRBJ1-2): SQTIHQWPATLVQPVGSPLSLECTVEGTSNPNLYWYRQAAGRGLQLLFYSVGIGQISSEVPQNLSASRPQDRQFILSSKKLLLSDSGFYLCAWSLDSRLVTFGSGTRLTVV.

V gene TRBV15 combines with J gene TRBJ1-2, with D possibly matching TRBD1 (5 bases). The CDR3 consists of 15 residues. In germline, CDR1 is LNHNV, CDR2 YYDKDF (reference sequence). V lost 0 bases and J 4 bases, leaving 12 bases between the germline ends. This CDR3 reads CATSRDLVDSYGYTF. Here the CDR3 DNA reads TGTGCCACCAGCAGAGACCTTGTAGACAGCTATGGCTACACCTTC.

The rearrangement links TRBV7-6 to TRBJ2-3, with 10 bases matching TRBD2. With 1 base clipped from V and 1 base from J, the junction kept 2 bases outside the gene matches. CDR3 length: 16 amino acids. Germline V gives CDR1 SGHVS, CDR2 FNYEAQ. Written as DNA, the CDR3 is TGTGCCAGCAGCTTAGGTCTAGCGGGGGGCACAGATACGCAGTATTTT. This sequence encodes CASSLGLAGGTDTQYF.

The chain uses TRBV29-1 and TRBJ2-7; possibly TRBD2 for D (5 bases). The CDR3 is made up of 11 amino acids. Germline V gene sequence: CDR1 SQVTM, CDR2 ANQGSEA. Trimming shortened V by 5 bases and J by 3 bases, and 8 bases separated the two germline ends. The CDR3 here is CSVSEGYEQYF. CDR3 coding DNA: TGCAGCGTTTCTGAGGGCTACGAGCAGTACTTC.

This rearrangement joins TRBV6-5 to TRBJ2-7; D may be TRBD1 (5 bases). This CDR3 is built from 14 residues. CDR1 is MNHEY, CDR2 SVGAGI, per germline. V was trimmed by 3 bases and J by 1 base, leaving 10 bases between them. CDR3 sequence: CASSYDRPSYEQYF. The DNA for the CDR3 is TGTGCCAGCAGTTATGACAGACCGTCCTACGAGCAGTACTTC.

The chain joins TRBV5-1 to TRBJ1-1; D remains ambiguous. Germline lookup yields CDR1 SGHRS and CDR2 YFSETQ. This CDR3 has 14 amino acids. V lost 2 bases to trimming and J lost 1 base, with 9 bases between them. For the CDR3, the DNA is TGCGCCAGCAGCTTCACGGGGTCGAACACTGAAGCTTTCTTT. It specifies CASSFTGSNTEAFF.

The chain is built from TRBV16 and TRBJ2-7, with no clear D. CDR1 is KGHSY, CDR2 FQNENV, per germline. V was pared by 1 base and J by 0 bases, with 10 bases between. The CDR3 is 15 amino acids. CDR3 sequence: CASSQYAANSYEQYF. The CDR3 bases are TGTGCCAGCAGCCAATACGCAGCCAACTCCTACGAGCAGTACTTC.

The chain employs TRBV2 and TRBJ2-1; 7 nucleotides match TRBD2. The CDR3 contains 15 residues. Trimming took 7 bases from V and 2 from J; bases not matched to a gene: 8. Germline assignment: CDR1 SNHLY and CDR2 FYNNEI. For the CDR3, the DNA is TGTGCCAGCAAGGACGCTAGCGGAACCTACAATGAGCAGTTCTTC. Its protein product is CASKDASGTYNEQFF.

This sequence joins TRBV5-6 and TRBJ2-5; no clear D gene. The CDR3 extends over 12 amino acids. V was trimmed by 2 bases and J by 4 bases, leaving 6 bases between them. From germline, CDR1 is SGHDT and CDR2 YYEEEE. The CDR3 reads CASSFNRETQYF. Here the CDR3 DNA reads TGTGCCAGCAGCTTTAATAGAGAGACCCAGTACTTC.

The chain combines TRBV18 with TRBJ1-4; TRBD1 might be the D (6 bases). The CDR3 contains 15 residues. The V gene's germline CDR1 is KGHSH and CDR2 LQKENI. V was shortened by 4 bases and J by 6 bases, with 15 bases between the two germline ends. CDR3: CASSRTGGADEKLFF. The CDR3 DNA sequence: TGTGCCAGCTCACGGACCGGGGGGGCCGATGAAAAACTGTTTTTT.

The chain couples TRBV11-1 to TRBJ1-5, with no clear D. Germline V gene lookup returns CDR1 SGHAT and CDR2 FQDESV (reference sequence). The CDR3 is 13 residues long. Trimming removed 3 bases at V and 4 bases at J, with 7 bases between. CDR3 bases: TGTGCCAGCAGCTTGTGGGAAAATCAGCCCCAGCATTTT. Amino acid sequence: CASSLWENQPQHF.

V usage is TRBV7-6 and J usage is TRBJ2-5, with D hard to call. Germline V gene sequence: CDR1 SGHVS, CDR2 FNYEAQ. CDR3 length: 14 amino acids. Trimming stripped 1 base from V and 1 base from J, with 7 bases between. CDR3: CASSLGGFQETQYF. DNA of the CDR3: TGTGCCAGCAGCTTAGGTGGATTCCAAGAGACCCAGTACTTC.

This clone was picked up one time. The chain has TRBV28 and TRBJ1-2, with TRBD1 matching over 9 bases. With 5 bases clipped from V and 4 bases from J, the junction kept 5 bases outside the gene matches. The length of the CDR3 is 14 residues. Germline assignment: CDR1 MDHEN and CDR2 SYDVKM. In DNA form, the CDR3 reads TGTGCCAGCAGTCGACAGGGGGTACGCTATGGCTACACCTTC. It is translated as CASSRQGVRYGYTF.

V and J are TRBV27 and TRBJ2-3, with D perhaps assigned TRBD1 or TRBD2 (6 bases each). Per the germline V gene, CDR1 is MNHEY and CDR2 is SMNVEV (reference sequence). With 8 bases removed from V and 4 bases from J, the gap between germline ends came to 16 bases. CDR3 length: 14 residues. CDR3 sequence (DNA): TGTGCCAGCCATGGAGGGGGGCCCGCAGATACGCAGTATTTT. Its protein product is CASHGGGPADTQYF.

The gene calls are TRBV29-1 and TRBJ2-1; 9 positions agree with TRBD1. CDR3 size: 15 residues. Germline V gene lookup returns CDR1 SQVTM and CDR2 ANQGSEA. V shed 4 bases and J 7 bases; nucleotides not matched to a gene: 11. CDR3 region: CSVVGWDRAQNEQFF. The CDR3 DNA is TGCAGCGTTGTGGGCTGGGACAGGGCGCAGAATGAGCAGTTCTTC.